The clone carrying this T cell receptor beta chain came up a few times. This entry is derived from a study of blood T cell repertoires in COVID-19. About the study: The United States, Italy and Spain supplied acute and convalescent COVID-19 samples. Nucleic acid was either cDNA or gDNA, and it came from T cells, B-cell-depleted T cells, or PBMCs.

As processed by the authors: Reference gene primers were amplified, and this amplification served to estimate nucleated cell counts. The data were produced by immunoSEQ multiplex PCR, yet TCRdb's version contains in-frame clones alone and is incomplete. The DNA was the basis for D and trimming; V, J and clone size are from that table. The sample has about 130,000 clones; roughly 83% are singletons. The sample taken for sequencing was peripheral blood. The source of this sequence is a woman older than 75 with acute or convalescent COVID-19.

CDR3 in DNA: TGTGCCAGCAGTAGGGGGTCTGGAAACACCATATATTTT. Encoded protein: CASSRGSGNTIYF. This chain joins TRBV2 and TRBJ1-3; tentative D call: TRBD1 (6 bases). V was pared by 5 bases and J by 1 base, with 6 bases between. The CDR3 spans 13 residues. Germline V gene lookup returns CDR1 SNHLY and CDR2 FYNNEI.